The next 22 T cell receptor beta chains were all read from a single sample in a study of tumor-infiltrating lymphocytes in oesophageal squamous cell carcinoma. TCRdb reprocessed the PCR reads with MiXCR, giving one entry per CDR3 protein. The sample holds fewer than 20,000 distinct CDR3 sequences; around two fifths are singletons and the top ten take around a sixth. Sequenced input: normal esophageal tissue next to the tumor. The receptors derive from a female donor with esophageal squamous cell carcinoma.

The chain uses TRBV10-3 and TRBJ2-1; 10 bases are a match to TRBD2. The last part of the DNA fits TRBJ2-7 better; the J call may be wrong. CDR3 length: 18 amino acids. The germline V gene has CDR1 ENHRY and CDR2 SYGVKD. CDR3 in amino acids: CAISESLSGRAIRKEQYF. The CDR3 DNA sequence: TGTGCCATCAGTGAGTCTTTAAGCGGGAGGGCAATAAGAAAAGAGCAGTACTTC.

Details on this clonotype: Lacking the conserved final phenylalanine or tryptophan, this CDR3 likely reflects a read error. The DNA is left out, because the CDR3 cannot be placed on it with certainty; the CDR3 is given as TCRdb lists it. The genes are TRBV7-2 and TRBJ2-3; TRBD2 is taken as the D call from the table, unchecked against the DNA. The CDR3 is made up of 17 amino acids, end residues included. Per germline, CDR1 SGHTA and CDR2 FQGNSA. This chain's CDR3 is CASSLRVTSGYEQYFGP.

This rearrangement joins TRBV6-6 to TRBJ2-1, with TRBD1 identical over 12 bases. The J call may be mistaken, given a closer DNA end match to TRBJ2-7. The CDR3 has 18 residues. Germline CDR1 reads MNHNY; CDR2 reads SVGAGI (reference sequence). The CDR3 DNA follows: TGTGCCAGCAGTTACTGGCGCACCGGGACAGGGGGCTTCTACGAGCAGTACTTC. Translation: CASSYWRTGTGGFYEQYF.

V and J are TRBV7-9 and TRBJ2-5; D ambiguous. With the DNA end fitting TRBJ2-7 better, the J assignment may be wrong. Germline V gene lookup returns CDR1 SEHNR and CDR2 FQNEAQ (reference sequence). This CDR3 has 13 residues. The CDR3 DNA reads as TGTGCCAGCAGCTTGGTGTATCCCTACGAGCAGTACTTC. It is translated as CASSLVYPYEQYF.

This chain uses TRBV28 with TRBJ2-5; 7 nucleotides line up with TRBD2. The length of the CDR3 is 13 residues. Germline CDR1 is MDHEN and CDR2 is SYDVKM. Trimming at V came to 6 bases and at J to 4 bases, leaving 5 bases not matched to a gene. DNA for the CDR3: TGTGCCAGCAGGGTAGCGGGTCTAGAGACCCAGTACTTC. Protein sequence: CASRVAGLETQYF.

CDR3 protein: CASGRLVGTDTQYF. The CDR3, as DNA: TGTGCCAGCGGTCGGCTAGTTGGCACAGATACGCAGTATTTT. This chain links TRBV6-1 with TRBJ2-3; D is uncertain. Germline V lookup: CDR1 MNHNS, CDR2 SASEGT. Between the trimmed V and J ends, which lost 8 bases and 1 base, there was a span of 13 bases. The CDR3 extends over 14 amino acids.

This clonotype showed up many times. This chain links TRBV19 with TRBJ2-1, with 7 bases fitting TRBD1. The DNA end lines up better with TRBJ1-2; the J call may be wrong. CDR3 length: 15 amino acids. Per germline, CDR1 LNHDA and CDR2 SQIVND (reference sequence). CDR3 in amino acids: CASSPSGGTNYGYTF. The CDR3 DNA follows: TGTGCCAGTAGTCCCTCAGGGGGTACTAACTATGGCTACACCTTC.

The chain uses TRBV7-2 and TRBJ2-1; unclear D gene. The J call may not be correct, given that the DNA end is closer to TRBJ2-7. Germline CDR1 is SGHTA and CDR2 is FQGNSA. This CDR3 is built from 12 residues. Here the CDR3 DNA reads TGTGCCAGCAGCTTCGGGCTCGGCGAGCAGTACTTC. Translation gives CASSFGLGEQYF.

This chain links TRBV7-3 with TRBJ2-3; TRBD1 aligns across 7 bases. CDR3 length: 14 amino acids. Germline V gene data show CDR1 as SGHTA and CDR2 as FQGTGA. V lost 6 bases, J lost 4 bases, and 7 bases stayed unmatched. Written as DNA, the CDR3 is TGTGCCAGCAGTTCCGGACAGGTTGCAGATACGCAGTATTTT. Protein sequence: CASSSGQVADTQYF.

This clonotype was counted once. J is TRBJ2-5 and V is TRBV7-6, with 11 nucleotides matching TRBD2. The germline gives CDR1 SGHVS, CDR2 FNYEAQ. This CDR3 is built from 16 residues. With 0 bases clipped from V and 13 bases from J, the junction kept 13 bases outside the gene matches. CDR3 bases: TGTGCCAGCAGCTTAGCGACTAGCGGGAACACCGGGGAGCTGTACTTC. This sequence encodes CASSLATSGNTGELYF.

With respect to this clonotype: A read error may explain this, as a much larger clone is one base away. The chain recombines TRBV7-6 with TRBJ2-5; D is undetermined. The end of the DNA aligns better with TRBJ2-1, so the J call may be wrong. The CDR3 contains 11 residues. Germline assignment: CDR1 SGHVS and CDR2 FNYEAQ. In DNA, the CDR3 is TGTGCCAGCAGCCCCGGTGGCGAGCAGTTCTTC. Translating gives CASSPGGEQFF.

This sequence joins TRBV11-1 and TRBJ2-3; D call uncertain. The V end lost 5 bases, the J end lost 2 bases, and 8 bases lay between the germline ends. CDR1 and CDR2 (germline): SGHAT, FQDESV (reference sequence). The length of the CDR3 is 13 residues. The CDR3 bases are TGTGCCAGCAGCCCTGGGTACACAGATACGCAGTATTTT. Its protein product is CASSPGYTDTQYF.

This clonotype was seen a handful of times. The chain combines TRBV20-1 with TRBJ1-5, with no clear D. The CDR3 is 11 amino acids. The V gene's germline CDR1 is DFQATT and CDR2 SNEGSKA (reference sequence). Trimming cost V 3 bases and J 4 bases, with 4 bases left between them. CDR3 sequence: CSARQNQPQHF. CDR3 nucleotide sequence: TGCAGTGCTAGGCAGAATCAGCCCCAGCATTTT.

This clonotype was recorded only once. The chain recombines TRBV4-3 with TRBJ2-3; a weak D match, TRBD2 (5 bases). The J call may be in error: the DNA end matches TRBJ2-7 better. CDR1 LGHNA and CDR2 YSLEER come from the germline V gene. The CDR3 has 15 amino acids. The CDR3 region is CASSQDRGLGYEQYF. CDR3 coding DNA: TGCGCCAGCAGCCAAGATCGAGGGTTGGGATACGAGCAGTACTTC.

This clonotype is medium-sized in the sample. CDR3 sequence (DNA): TGTGCCAGCAGCTTAGCGGTAGGGGGGGCCCTTCTGTACGAGCAGTACTTC. Protein: CASSLAVGGALLYEQYF. The V call is TRBV7-6, the J call TRBJ2-7; D is possibly TRBD2 (7 bases). V dropped 0 bases and J dropped 4 bases, with 19 bases sitting between them. The CDR3 extends over 17 amino acids. Germline V gene data show CDR1 as SGHVS and CDR2 as FNYEAQ. The full variable domain, its missing parts supplied by reference TRBV7-6 and TRBJ2-7, is GAGVSQSPRYKVTKRGQDVALRCDPISGHVSLYWYRQALGQGPEFLTYFNYEAQQDKSGLPNDRFSAERPEGSISTLTIQRTEQRDSAMYRCASSLAVGGALLYEQYFGPGTRLTVT.

This clonotype was seen only a few times. CDR3 region: CASSLALMGLSSYEQYF. The DNA of the CDR3 is TGTGCCAGCAGCTTAGCGCTTATGGGCCTGAGCTCCTACGAGCAGTACTTC. This chain uses TRBV7-2 with TRBJ2-7, with unresolved D. The V gene lost 0 bases and the J gene lost 0 bases, with 15 bases spanning the gap. Germline values: CDR1 SGHTA, CDR2 FQGNSA. CDR3 length: 17 residues.

This clonotype was counted at least ten times. The chain recombines TRBV7-2 with TRBJ2-1; TRBD2 matches 10 bases. J gave up 9 bases and V 1 base, and 12 bases lay outside the gene matches. CDR1 and CDR2 (germline): SGHTA, FQGNSA. The CDR3 covers 17 residues. The CDR3 loop reads CASSLDGASGSISEQFF. Written as DNA, the CDR3 is TGTGCCAGCAGCTTAGACGGTGCTAGCGGGAGTATAAGTGAGCAGTTCTTC.

Judged by abundance, this clonotype is large (0.1 to 1%). The chain uses TRBV7-9 and TRBJ2-5, with no clear D. This CDR3 comprises 13 residues. From germline, CDR1 is SEHNR and CDR2 FQNEAQ (reference sequence). V dropped 2 bases and J dropped 6 bases, with 10 bases sitting between them. CDR3: CASSLTEAKTQYF. The CDR3 coding sequence is TGTGCCAGCAGCTTAACAGAAGCGAAGACCCAGTACTTC. The full variable domain, completed using reference TRBV7-9 and TRBJ2-5, is DTGVSQNPRHKITKRGQNVTFRCDPISEHNRLYWYRQTLGQGPEFLTYFQNEAQLEKSRLLSDRFSAERPKGSFSTLEIQRTEQGDSAMYLCASSLTEAKTQYFGPGTRLLVL.

Comment on this clonotype: A read error is possible here, since a much larger clone lies one base away. The CDR3 region is CASSLQGAAKSIQFF. CDR3 coding DNA: TGTGCCAGCAGCTTACAGGGGGCAGCCAAAAGCATTCAGTTCTTC. The chain links TRBV7-3 to TRBJ2-6; 8 bases agree with TRBD1. Matching the DNA end better, TRBJ2-1 makes the J call doubtful. The CDR3 extends over 15 amino acids. Germline values: CDR1 SGHTA, CDR2 FQGTGA.

In its sample, this clonotype was seen a few times. The chain uses TRBV7-6 and TRBJ2-1; the match to TRBD2 covers 10 bases. The CDR3 sequence is 18 residues long. The V segment lost 1 base and the J segment 3 bases; nucleotides outside the gene matches: 9. Germline V gene data show CDR1 as SGHVS and CDR2 as FNYEAQ. The CDR3 loop reads CASSLGTSGRLFYNEQFF. The CDR3 bases are TGTGCCAGCAGCTTAGGGACTAGCGGAAGACTCTTCTACAATGAGCAGTTCTTC.

Note on this clonotype: The CDR3 does not end in the conserved phenylalanine or tryptophan, so this is likely a read error. The DNA is left out, because the CDR3 cannot be placed on it with certainty; the CDR3 is given as TCRdb lists it. The gene calls are TRBV11-3 and TRBJ2-7; the DNA was not used to check the table's D call, TRBD1. CDR1 SGHNT and CDR2 YENEEA come from the germline V gene. The CDR3 is 16 residues long, counting both termini. CDR3 loop: CASSSSGTGGGYTFGS.

This clonotype was recorded only once. At one end the junction does not follow the germline gene, possibly because of a read error. The V gene is TRBV7-4, the J gene TRBJ2-3; D is uncertain. Germline V CDR1 and CDR2: SGHVT, SQSDAQ. This CDR3 has 12 amino acids. CDR3 residues: CASSFGPDTQCF. As DNA, the CDR3 is TGTGCCAGCAGCTTCGGCCCAGATACGCAGTGTTTT.